This paragraph reports one T cell receptor beta chain. V lost 10 bases and J lost 6, with 12 bases in between. Germline CDR1 is MDHEN and CDR2 is SYDVKM. The CDR3 totals 11 residues. The data were obtained in a study of blood T cell repertoires in COVID-19. The data were produced by immunoSEQ multiplex PCR, yet TCRdb's version contains in-frame clones alone and is incomplete. The sample shows a few hundred thousand clones, over 75% of them seen only once. All enrollees were about 18 to 90 years old and from roughly 26 US areas. Self-reported history from a screening survey and questionnaire set each donor's cohort.

Material for sequencing was PBMCs or T cells enriched from blood (not recorded which). The chain joins TRBV28 to TRBJ1-1; D gene ambiguous. The source of this sequence is a woman aged 18-29 years who had recovered from COVID-19. The CDR3 region has the DNA TGTGCCACCATTACGGCGGCTGAAGCTTTCTTT. It specifies CATITAAEAFF. Looking up the rest from reference TRBV28 and TRBJ1-1 gives the full variable domain: DVKVTQSSRYLVKRTGEKVFLECVQDMDHENMFWYRQDPGLGLRLIYFSYDVKMKEKGDIPEGYSVSREKKERFSLILESASTNQTSMYLCATITAAEAFFGQGTRLTVV.